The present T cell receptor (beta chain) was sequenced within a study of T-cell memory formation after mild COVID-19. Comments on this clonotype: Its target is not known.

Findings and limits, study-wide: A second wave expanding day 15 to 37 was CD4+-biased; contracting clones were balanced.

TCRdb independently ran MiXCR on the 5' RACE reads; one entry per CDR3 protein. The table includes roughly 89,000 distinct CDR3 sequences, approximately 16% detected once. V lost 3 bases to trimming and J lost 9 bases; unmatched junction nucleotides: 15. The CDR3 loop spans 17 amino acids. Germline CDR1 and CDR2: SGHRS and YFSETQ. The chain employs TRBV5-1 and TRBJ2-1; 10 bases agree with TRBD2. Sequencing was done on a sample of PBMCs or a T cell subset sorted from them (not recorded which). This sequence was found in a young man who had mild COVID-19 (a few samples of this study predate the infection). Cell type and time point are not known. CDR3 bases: TGCGCCAGCAGCTCGGATAAAGCGGGGGGGCGTATTGGTGAGCAGTTCTTC. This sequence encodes CASSSDKAGGRIGEQFF.